The 6 T cell receptor beta chains presented below share a single source sample, sequenced in a study of T cells after yellow fever vaccination (dated by TCRdb to the late 2010s). Sample treatment or condition, as interpreted from the label and publication: live attenuated yellow fever vaccine strain. The library came from 5' RACE. Reads for this sample came from an Illumina HiSeq 2500. TCRdb applied fastp at Q25 and MiXCR to the public reads, then kept only in-frame beta chains. Each CDR3 protein gets just one entry, which takes the most common genes and DNA from the rows behind it. Present in this sample are roughly 150,000 distinct CDR3 sequences, approximately 6.7% of which were seen just once. 2.5% to 3% of the sample belongs to the ten largest clones. Sequences were derived from CD4+ T cells sorted from PBMCs, sampled 5 days after the first yellow fever vaccination. The receptors were gathered from a man younger than 35 who received the YFV17D yellow fever vaccine.

The rearrangement uses TRBV5-4 and TRBJ1-2; D is ambiguous. The CDR3 is 12 residues long. The germline V and J ends were trimmed by 4 bases and 4 bases, with 8 bases remaining between them. Looked up from germline, CDR1 is SGHNT and CDR2 is YYREEE (reference sequence). CDR3 residues: CASSGSIYGYTF. The CDR3 DNA follows: TGTGCCAGCAGCGGGAGTATCTATGGCTACACCTTC.

V usage is TRBV7-7 and J usage is TRBJ2-3; 12 nucleotides align to TRBD2. The CDR3 runs 16 residues. Germline-derived CDR1 and CDR2 are SSHAT and FNYEAQ (reference sequence). The ends lost 5 bases at V and 4 bases at J; junction bases unmatched: 7. The CDR3 region is CASSPLAGGRADTQYF. DNA of the CDR3: TGTGCCAGCAGCCCCCTAGCGGGGGGGCGCGCAGATACGCAGTATTTT.

This clonotype is labeled medium-sized. The genes are TRBV7-2 and TRBJ1-4; perhaps TRBD1 as D (6 bases). This CDR3 is 15 amino acids long. Germline CDR1 reads SGHTA; CDR2 reads FQGNSA. V was trimmed by 2 bases and J by 0 bases, leaving 7 bases between them. The CDR3 loop is CASSLTGSTNEKLFF. The CDR3 DNA sequence: TGTGCCAGCAGCTTAACAGGGTCAACTAATGAAAAACTGTTTTTT. The variable domain in full, with the rest retrieved from reference TRBV7-2 and TRBJ1-4, is GAGVSQSPSNKVTEKGKDVELRCDPISGHTALYWYRQSLGQGLEFLIYFQGNSAPDKSGLPSDRFSAERTGGSVSTLTIQRTQQEDSAVYLCASSLTGSTNEKLFFGSGTQLSVL.

The chain couples TRBV20-1 to TRBJ1-5; TRBD1 agrees at 8 bases. The CDR3 runs to 15 residues. V shed 3 bases and J 3 bases; nucleotides not matched to a gene: 7. Germline CDR1 is DFQATT and CDR2 is SNEGSKA (reference sequence). The CDR3, as DNA: TGCAGTGCTAGGGACGGACAGGGTTCCAATCAGCCCCAGCATTTT. Encoded protein: CSARDGQGSNQPQHF.

This clonotype has just a few counts. This chain connects TRBV5-6 to TRBJ2-7; D is unclear. V dropped 0 bases and J dropped 6 bases, with 13 bases sitting between them. The CDR3 runs to 14 residues. Germline-derived CDR1 and CDR2 are SGHDT and YYEEEE. The CDR3 reads CASSLDSPLSEQYF. CDR3 coding DNA: TGTGCCAGCAGCTTGGACAGTCCCCTCAGCGAGCAGTACTTC.

This clonotype was observed many times. This rearrangement joins TRBV18 to TRBJ2-1; D is perhaps TRBD1 (5 bases). The germline V gene has CDR1 KGHSH and CDR2 LQKENI. The CDR3 contains 14 residues. Between the trimmed V and J ends, which lost 3 bases and 2 bases, there was a span of 8 bases. CDR3 DNA: TGTGCCAGCTCACCTATGACAGCCTACAATGAGCAGTTCTTC. This encodes CASSPMTAYNEQFF.